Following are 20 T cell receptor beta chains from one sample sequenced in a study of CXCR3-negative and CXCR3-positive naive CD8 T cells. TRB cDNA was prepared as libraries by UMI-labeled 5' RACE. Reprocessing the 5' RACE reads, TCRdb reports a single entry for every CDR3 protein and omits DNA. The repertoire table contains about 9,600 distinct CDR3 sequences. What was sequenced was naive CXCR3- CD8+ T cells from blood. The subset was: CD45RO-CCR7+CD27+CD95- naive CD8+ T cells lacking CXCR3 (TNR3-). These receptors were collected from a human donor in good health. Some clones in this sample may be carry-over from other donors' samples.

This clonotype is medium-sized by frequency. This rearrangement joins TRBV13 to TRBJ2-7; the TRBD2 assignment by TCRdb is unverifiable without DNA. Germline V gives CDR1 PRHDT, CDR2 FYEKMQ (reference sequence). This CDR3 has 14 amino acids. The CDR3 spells CASSLRLAGDEQYF.

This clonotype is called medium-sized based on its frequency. CDR3 residues: CASSPEGLYNEQFF. J is TRBJ2-1 and V is TRBV5-8. CDR1 and CDR2 (germline): SGHTS, YDEGEE. The CDR3 length is 14 residues. Full variable domain (remainder filled in from reference TRBV5-8 and TRBJ2-1): EAGVTQSPTHLIKTRGQQATLRCSPISGHTSVYWYQQALGLGLQFLLWYDEGEERNRGNFPPRFSGRQFPNYSSELNVNALELEDSALYLCASSPEGLYNEQFFGPGTRLTVL.

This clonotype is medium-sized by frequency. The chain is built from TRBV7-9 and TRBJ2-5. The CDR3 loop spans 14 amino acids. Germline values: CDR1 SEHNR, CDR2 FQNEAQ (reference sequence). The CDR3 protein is CASSPARVRETQYF.

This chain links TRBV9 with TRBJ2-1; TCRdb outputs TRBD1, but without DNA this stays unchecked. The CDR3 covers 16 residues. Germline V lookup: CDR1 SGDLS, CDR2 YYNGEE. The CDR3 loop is CASSSSGTGGNNEQFF.

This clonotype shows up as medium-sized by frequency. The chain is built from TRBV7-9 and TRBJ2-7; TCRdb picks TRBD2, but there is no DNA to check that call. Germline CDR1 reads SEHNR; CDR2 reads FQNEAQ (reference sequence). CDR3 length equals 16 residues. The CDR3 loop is CASSLTQRENSHEQYF.

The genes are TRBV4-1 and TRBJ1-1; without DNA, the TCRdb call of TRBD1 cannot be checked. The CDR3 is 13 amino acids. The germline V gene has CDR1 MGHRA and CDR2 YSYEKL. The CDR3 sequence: CASSHGGDTEAFF.

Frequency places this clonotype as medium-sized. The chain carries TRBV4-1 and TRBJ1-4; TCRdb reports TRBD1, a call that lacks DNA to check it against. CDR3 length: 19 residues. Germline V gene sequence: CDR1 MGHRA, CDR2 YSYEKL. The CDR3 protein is CASSQFTTGGEATNEKLFF.

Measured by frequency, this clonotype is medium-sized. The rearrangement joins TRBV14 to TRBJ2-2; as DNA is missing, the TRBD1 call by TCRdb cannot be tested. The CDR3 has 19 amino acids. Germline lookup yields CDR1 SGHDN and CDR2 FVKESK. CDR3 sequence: CASSQESGRDRDNTGELFF.

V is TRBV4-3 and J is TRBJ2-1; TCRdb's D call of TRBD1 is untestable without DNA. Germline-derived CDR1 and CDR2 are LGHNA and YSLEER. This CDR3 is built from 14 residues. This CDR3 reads CASSQVGRVHEQFF.

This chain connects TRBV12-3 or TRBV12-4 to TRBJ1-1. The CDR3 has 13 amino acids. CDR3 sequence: CASSLGQSTEAFF.

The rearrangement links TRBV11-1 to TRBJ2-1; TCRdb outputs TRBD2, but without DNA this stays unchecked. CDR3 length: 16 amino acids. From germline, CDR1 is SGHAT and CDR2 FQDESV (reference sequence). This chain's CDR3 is CASSAPPRGAYNEQFF.

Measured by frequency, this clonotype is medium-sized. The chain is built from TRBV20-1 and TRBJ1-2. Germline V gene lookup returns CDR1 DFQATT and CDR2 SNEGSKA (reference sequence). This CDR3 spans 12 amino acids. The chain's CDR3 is CSATTPNYGYTF.

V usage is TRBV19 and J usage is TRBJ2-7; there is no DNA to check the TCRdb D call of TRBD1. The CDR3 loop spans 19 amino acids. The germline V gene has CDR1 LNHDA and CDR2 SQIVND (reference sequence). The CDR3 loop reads CASSVHRTGGQLWSYEQYF.

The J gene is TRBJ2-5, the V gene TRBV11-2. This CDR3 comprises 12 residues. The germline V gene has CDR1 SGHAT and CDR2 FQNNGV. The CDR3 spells CASSLERETQYF.

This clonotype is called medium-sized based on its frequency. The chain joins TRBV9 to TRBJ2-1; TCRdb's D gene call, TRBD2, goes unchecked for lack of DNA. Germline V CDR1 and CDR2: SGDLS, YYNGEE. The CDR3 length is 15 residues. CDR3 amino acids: CASSVWASGRNEQFF.

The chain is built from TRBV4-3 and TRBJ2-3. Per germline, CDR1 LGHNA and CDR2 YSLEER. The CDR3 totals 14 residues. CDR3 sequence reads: CASSQGLVTDTQYF.

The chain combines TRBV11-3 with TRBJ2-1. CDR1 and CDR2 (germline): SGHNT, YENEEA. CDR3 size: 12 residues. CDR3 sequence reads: CASSFSPNEQFF.

The CDR3 region is CASSGGLAGVRETQYF. The J gene is TRBJ2-5, the V gene TRBV5-1; there is no DNA to check the TCRdb D call of TRBD2. The germline CDR1 and CDR2 sequences are SGHRS and YFSETQ. This CDR3 comprises 16 residues.

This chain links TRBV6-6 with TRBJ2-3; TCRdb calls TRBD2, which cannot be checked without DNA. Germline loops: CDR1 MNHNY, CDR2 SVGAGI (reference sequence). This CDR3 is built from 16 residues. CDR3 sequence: CASSYSSGRLTDTQYF.

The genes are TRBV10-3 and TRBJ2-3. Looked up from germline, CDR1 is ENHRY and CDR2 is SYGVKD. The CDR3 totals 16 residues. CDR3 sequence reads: CAISESLAHGTDTQYF.